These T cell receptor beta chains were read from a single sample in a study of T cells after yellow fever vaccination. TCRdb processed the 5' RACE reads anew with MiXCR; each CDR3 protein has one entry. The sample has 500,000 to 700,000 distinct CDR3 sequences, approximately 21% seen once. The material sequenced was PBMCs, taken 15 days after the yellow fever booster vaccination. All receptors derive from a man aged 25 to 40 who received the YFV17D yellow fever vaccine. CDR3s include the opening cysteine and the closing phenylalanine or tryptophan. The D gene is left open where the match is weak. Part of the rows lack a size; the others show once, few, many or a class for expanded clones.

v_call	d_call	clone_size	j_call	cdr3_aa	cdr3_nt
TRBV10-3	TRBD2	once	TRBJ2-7	CAISEGRGGRSYEQYF	TGTGCCATCAGTGAGGGGAGGGGCGGGAGATCCTACGAGCAGTACTTC
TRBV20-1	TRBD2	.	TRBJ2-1	CSATRLAGGGNEQFF	TGCAGTGCAACAAGACTAGCGGGAGGTGGCAATGAGCAGTTCTTC
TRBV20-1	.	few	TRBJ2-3	CSARDELDTQYF	TGCAGTGCTAGAGATGAGTTGGATACGCAGTATTTT
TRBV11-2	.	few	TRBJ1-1	CASSTGRLNTEAFF	TGTGCCAGCAGCACGGGGCGGTTGAACACTGAAGCTTTCTTT
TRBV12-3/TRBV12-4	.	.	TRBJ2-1	CASSSEERYNEQFF	TGTGCCAGCAGTTCGGAGGAGAGGTACAATGAGCAGTTCTTC
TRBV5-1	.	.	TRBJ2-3	CASSFALDTQYF	TGCGCCAGCAGCTTTGCCCTAGATACGCAGTATTTT
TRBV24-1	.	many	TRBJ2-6	CATSDTKGGANVLTF	TGTGCCACCAGTGATACCAAGGGTGGGGCCAACGTCCTGACTTTC
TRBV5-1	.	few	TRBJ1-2	CASSWDRPDYGYTF	TGCGCCAGCAGCTGGGACCGTCCCGACTATGGCTACACCTTC
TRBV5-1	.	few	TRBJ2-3	CASSLGSVPVDTQYF	TGCGCCAGCAGCTTAGGGAGCGTACCTGTAGATACGCAGTATTTT
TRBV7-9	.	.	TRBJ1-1	CASSPGWGNGITEAFF	TGTGCCAGCAGCCCGGGGTGGGGAAACGGAATCACTGAAGCTTTCTTT
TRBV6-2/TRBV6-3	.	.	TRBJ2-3	CASSYSPGDTQYF	TGTGCCAGCAGTTACTCACCGGGGGATACGCAGTATTTT
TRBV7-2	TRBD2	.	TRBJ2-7	CASRVSGDSYEQYF	TGTGCCAGCAGGGTTAGCGGGGATTCCTACGAGCAGTACTTC
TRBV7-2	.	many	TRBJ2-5	CASSIDPPPETQYF	TGTGCCAGCAGCATAGATCCGCCCCCGGAGACCCAGTACTTC
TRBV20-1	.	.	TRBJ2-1	CSAHGAEGSYNEQFF	TGCAGTGCTCACGGGGCAGAAGGCTCCTACAATGAGCAGTTCTTC
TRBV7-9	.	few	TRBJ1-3	CASSLYSSGNTIYF	TGTGCCAGCAGCTTATACAGCTCTGGAAACACCATATATTTT
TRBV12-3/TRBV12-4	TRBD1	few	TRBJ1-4	CASRRDRVEEKLFF	TGTGCCAGCAGGAGAGACAGGGTTGAGGAAAAACTGTTTTTT
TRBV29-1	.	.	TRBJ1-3	CSARTGSLSGNTIYF	TGCAGCGCACGAACAGGGTCCCTCTCTGGAAACACCATATATTTT
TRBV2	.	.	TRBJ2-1	CASTLEGNEQFF	TGTGCCAGCACGCTGGAGGGAAATGAGCAGTTCTTC
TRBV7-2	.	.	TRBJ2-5	CASSLVRLEETQYF	TGTGCCAGCAGCTTAGTTAGACTCGAAGAGACCCAGTACTTC
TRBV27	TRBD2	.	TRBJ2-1	CASSLTRLASNEQFF	TGTGCCAGCAGTTTAACACGACTAGCGTCCAATGAGCAGTTCTTC
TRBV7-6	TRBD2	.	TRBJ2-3	CASSPGLLASTDTQYF	TGTGCCAGCAGCCCGGGACTACTCGCTAGCACAGATACGCAGTATTTT
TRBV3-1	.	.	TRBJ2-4	CASSHEGRQNIQYF	TGTGCCAGCAGCCATGAGGGGCGACAAAACATTCAGTACTTC
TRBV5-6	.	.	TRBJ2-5	CASSADMYQETQYF	TGTGCCAGCAGCGCTGATATGTACCAAGAGACCCAGTACTTC
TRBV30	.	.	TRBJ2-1	CAWTFHNEQFF	TGTGCCTGGACATTTCACAATGAGCAGTTCTTC
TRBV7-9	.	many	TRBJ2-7	CASSFYQAYEQYF	TGTGCCAGCAGCTTCTACCAGGCCTACGAGCAGTACTTC
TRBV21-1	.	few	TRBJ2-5	CASSNQGSRETQYF	TGTGCCAGCAGCAATCAGGGCAGTCGAGAGACCCAGTACTTC
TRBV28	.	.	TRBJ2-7	CASRGAGYEQYF	TGTGCCAGCAGAGGAGCCGGGTACGAGCAGTACTTC
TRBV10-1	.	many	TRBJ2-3	CASRPGPADTQYF	TGCGCCAGCAGACCAGGGCCGGCGGATACGCAGTATTTT
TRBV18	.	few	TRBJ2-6	CASSRDPPPGANVLTF	TGTGCCAGCTCAAGAGACCCACCCCCTGGGGCCAACGTCCTGACTTTC
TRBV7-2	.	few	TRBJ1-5	CASSFEGVRNQPQHF	TGTGCCAGCAGCTTTGAGGGGGTACGGAATCAGCCCCAGCATTTT
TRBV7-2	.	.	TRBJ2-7	CATSRTGSYEQYF	TGTGCCACCTCGCGCACAGGGTCCTACGAGCAGTACTTC
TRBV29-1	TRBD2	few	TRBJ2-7	CSVVPYLGLAGVRDEEQYF	TGCAGCGTTGTCCCCTATCTGGGACTAGCGGGGGTCCGGGATGAGGAGCAGTACTTC
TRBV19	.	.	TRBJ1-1	CASSTPWDTEAFF	TGTGCCAGTAGTACCCCTTGGGACACTGAAGCTTTCTTT
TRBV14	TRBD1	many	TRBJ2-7	CASTRGTGHEQYF	TGTGCCAGCACGAGGGGGACAGGCCACGAGCAGTACTTC
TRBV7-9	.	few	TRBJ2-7	CASCSAYEQYF	TGTGCCAGCTGCAGCGCCTACGAGCAGTACTTC
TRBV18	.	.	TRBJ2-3	CASSPSFQGDTQYF	TGTGCCAGCTCACCAAGTTTTCAGGGAGATACGCAGTATTTT
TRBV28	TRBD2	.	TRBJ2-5	CASSTRLAYQETQYF	TGTGCCAGCAGTACGCGACTAGCGTATCAAGAGACCCAGTACTTC
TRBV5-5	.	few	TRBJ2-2	CASSSQYSSGTGELFF	TGTGCCAGCAGCTCCCAGTACTCGAGTGGCACCGGGGAGCTGTTTTTT
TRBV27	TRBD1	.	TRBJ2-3	CASSIQGAGDTQYF	TGTGCCAGCAGTATACAGGGGGCGGGAGATACGCAGTATTTT
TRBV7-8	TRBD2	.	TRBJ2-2	CASRKQTSGRALPNTGELFF	TGTGCCAGCAGGAAACAAACTAGCGGGAGGGCCCTACCCAACACCGGGGAGCTGTTTTTT
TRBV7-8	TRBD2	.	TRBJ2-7	CASSLFGLAGVFLGEQYF	TGTGCCAGCAGCTTATTTGGACTAGCGGGAGTTTTCTTAGGCGAGCAGTACTTC
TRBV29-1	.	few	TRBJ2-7	CSVDGRPEQYF	TGCAGCGTTGATGGCCGTCCCGAGCAGTACTTC
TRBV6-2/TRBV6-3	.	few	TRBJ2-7	CASSYPGVTSYEQYF	TGTGCCAGCAGTTACCCGGGGGTCACCTCCTACGAGCAGTACTTC
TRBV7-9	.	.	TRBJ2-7	CASSLAGGGHEQYF	TGTGCCAGCAGCTTAGCGGGAGGGGGCCACGAGCAGTACTTC
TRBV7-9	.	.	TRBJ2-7	CASTTGFYEQYF	TGTGCCAGTACTACAGGTTTCTACGAGCAGTACTTC
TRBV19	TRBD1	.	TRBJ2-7	CASRGQTHEQYF	TGTGCGAGCAGGGGGCAGACCCACGAGCAGTACTTC
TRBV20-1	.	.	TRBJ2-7	CSAREGSAYEQYF	TGCAGTGCTAGAGAGGGTAGCGCCTACGAGCAGTACTTC